This T cell receptor (beta chain) is from a study of control samples from healthy donors and cancer patients. From germline, CDR1 is KGHSH and CDR2 LQKENI. The CDR3 totals 13 residues. V dropped 3 bases and J dropped 0 bases, with 6 bases sitting between them. Sequenced by immunoSEQ multiplex PCR; TCRdb stores in-frame clones only, minus some. This sample carries some 140,000 clones, 75% to 90% of them seen once, and the ten largest clones take around 10%. The sequence was obtained from a woman aged 25 to 39 in good health. The chain employs TRBV18 and TRBJ2-7, with unresolved D. The sequenced sample consisted of blood. The DNA of the CDR3 is TGTGCCAGCTCACCTGGAGCCTCCTACGAGCAGTACTTC. It codes for CASSPGASYEQYF.